This TCR beta chain was captured in a study of T cell changes during pregnancy in multiple sclerosis. There are 15 residues in the CDR3. Trimming took off 1 base at V and 4 bases at J, with 12 bases between the two ends. The germline gives CDR1 SGHTA, CDR2 FQGNSA. The data were produced by immunoSEQ multiplex PCR, yet TCRdb's version contains in-frame clones alone and is incomplete. This table holds tens of thousands of clones, about 92% found once. The source material was CD4+ T cells from peripheral blood mononuclear cells, sampled after pregnancy. The rearrangement links TRBV7-2 to TRBJ2-3, with a tentative D call TRBD1 (5 bases). This clonotype originated in a female donor in good health, enrolled as a control in a pregnancy study. Written as DNA, the CDR3 is TGTGCCAGCAGCTTAGTCGGCAGGGTAGCAGATACGCAGTATTTT. Its translation is CASSLVGRVADTQYF.